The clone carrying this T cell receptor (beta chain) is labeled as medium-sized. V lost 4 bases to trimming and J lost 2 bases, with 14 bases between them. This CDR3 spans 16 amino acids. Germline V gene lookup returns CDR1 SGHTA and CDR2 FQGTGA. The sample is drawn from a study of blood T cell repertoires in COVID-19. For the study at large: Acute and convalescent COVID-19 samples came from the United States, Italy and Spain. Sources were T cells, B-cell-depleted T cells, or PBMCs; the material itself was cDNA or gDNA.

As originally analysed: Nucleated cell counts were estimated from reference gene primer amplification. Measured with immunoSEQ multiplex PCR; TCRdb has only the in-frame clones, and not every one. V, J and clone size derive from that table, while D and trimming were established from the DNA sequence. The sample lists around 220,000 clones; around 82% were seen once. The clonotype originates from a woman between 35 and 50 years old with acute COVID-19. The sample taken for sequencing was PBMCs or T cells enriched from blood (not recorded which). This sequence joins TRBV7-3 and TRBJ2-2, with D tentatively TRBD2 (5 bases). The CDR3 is CASSYQRSINTGELFF. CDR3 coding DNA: TGTGCCAGCAGCTACCAGCGGTCCATTAACACCGGGGAGCTGTTTTTT.